The rows below give T cell receptor beta chains drawn from one sample of a study of cytomegalovirus exposure and HLA in healthy donors. The repertoire was sequenced with immunoSEQ multiplex PCR; TCRdb's copy has only in-frame clones and lacks some. This sample yields about 310,000 clones, of which roughly 88% are seen a single time; roughly 0.96% belongs to the top ten. The sequenced sample consisted of PBMCs. The receptors come from a man aged 30 to 45 in good health and CMV-seronegative. Both conserved end residues are part of each CDR3. D genes are given only for firm matches. Only part of the rows carry a size: once, few, many, or a class if the clone is expanded.

TGTGCCAGCAGCCAAACAGGGGGCTGGAACATTCAGTACTTC	CASSQTGGWNIQYF	14	TRBD1	TRBV14	TRBJ2-4	.
TGTGCCTGGAGTTCCTCAGGATTAGAAGCTTTCTTT	CAWSSSGLEAFF	12	.	TRBV30	TRBJ1-1	.
TGTGCCAGCAGCACCAGGGGATATAGCACAGATACGCAGTATTTT	CASSTRGYSTDTQYF	15	.	TRBV7-2	TRBJ2-3	.
TGTGCCAGCAGTCGACAGATAGGGACACCCCAAGAGACCCAGTACTTC	CASSRQIGTPQETQYF	16	.	TRBV2	TRBJ2-5	.
TGCGCCAGCAGCCAAGACAGCGGGGGGGCGGATACGCAGTATTTT	CASSQDSGGADTQYF	15	TRBD2	TRBV4-3	TRBJ2-3	.
TGCGCCAGCAGCTTACTAGCGGGGCCCAGCACAGATACGCAGTATTTT	CASSLLAGPSTDTQYF	16	TRBD2	TRBV5-1	TRBJ2-3	.
TGTGCCAGCAGCCAAGGGGGGGGCCTGGACGAGCAGTACTTC	CASSQGGGLDEQYF	14	.	TRBV2	TRBJ2-7	.
TGCGCCAGCAGCCCGGGGACAGAATACAATGAGCAGTTCTTC	CASSPGTEYNEQFF	14	TRBD1	TRBV5-1	TRBJ2-1	.
TGCGCCAGCAGTCAATGCCAGACCGGGACAGGGAACACCGGGGAGCTGTTTTTT	CASSQCQTGTGNTGELFF	18	TRBD1	TRBV23-1	TRBJ2-2	.
TGTGCCAGCAGCTTATTTGGGACAGGGGTCGGGGTGGACATTCAGTACTTC	CASSLFGTGVGVDIQYF	17	TRBD1	TRBV7-9	TRBJ2-4	.
TGTGCCAGCAGCTTCGGGGGAGACGAGCAGTACTTC	CASSFGGDEQYF	12	.	TRBV5-6	TRBJ2-7	.
TGCGCCAGCAGCTTCGAGGATGGGGAAGCTTTCTTT	CASSFEDGEAFF	12	.	TRBV5-1	TRBJ1-1	.
TGTGCCAGCTCACCAGCCATTCCCGGGACAGCTAATGAAAAACTGTTTTTT	CASSPAIPGTANEKLFF	17	TRBD1	TRBV18	TRBJ1-4	once
TGTGCCAGCTCACCACGACAGGAAAATGAAAAACTGTTTTTT	CASSPRQENEKLFF	14	.	TRBV18	TRBJ1-4	.
TGCGCCAGCAGCCAAGTCGCCGGGACAGGGGGTGAAAAACTGTTTTTT	CASSQVAGTGGEKLFF	16	TRBD1	TRBV4-1	TRBJ1-4	.
TGCGCCAGCAGCTTCGGAGGGGTAGGGAATGAGCAGTTCTTC	CASSFGGVGNEQFF	14	.	TRBV5-1	TRBJ2-1	.
TGCGCCAGCAGCCAATTTACGGGGCAGGGGTCTACCTACGAGCAGTACTTC	CASSQFTGQGSTYEQYF	17	.	TRBV4-1	TRBJ2-7	.
TGCGCCAGCAGCTTTTTCTGGGACAGGGCTAATGAAAAACTGTTTTTT	CASSFFWDRANEKLFF	16	TRBD1	TRBV5-1	TRBJ1-4	.
TGCGCCAGCAGCCCCCGAGTTGGGACAGGGGAAGAAAATGGCTACACCTTC	CASSPRVGTGEENGYTF	17	TRBD1	TRBV5-1	TRBJ1-2	.
TGTGCCAGCAGCTCCAGGACACGGGTCTACGAGCAGTACTTC	CASSSRTRVYEQYF	14	.	TRBV7-8	TRBJ2-7	.
TGTGCCAGCAGTGAACCGGGACAGATTAATGAAAAACTGTTTTTT	CASSEPGQINEKLFF	15	TRBD1	TRBV25-1	TRBJ1-4	.
TGTGCCAGCAGCAAAAATACTGACTCTGGAAACACCATATATTTT	CASSKNTDSGNTIYF	15	.	TRBV5-4	TRBJ1-3	.
TGCAGCGCCCCCGGATTGCAGGGTGCGGGAGGCTACACCTTC	CSAPGLQGAGGYTF	14	.	TRBV29-1	TRBJ1-2	.
TGCGCCAGCAGCCAAGAGAAGCGGGGGAGCTACGAGCAGTACTTC	CASSQEKRGSYEQYF	15	TRBD2	TRBV4-1	TRBJ2-7	.
TGTGCCAGCAGCTTAGTAACAGGGGCGGATCAGCCCCAGCATTTT	CASSLVTGADQPQHF	15	TRBD1	TRBV7-2	TRBJ1-5	.
TGTGCCAGCAGCTTAGACAGATTCTCCTACAATGAGCAGTTCTTC	CASSLDRFSYNEQFF	15	.	TRBV7-6	TRBJ2-1	once
TGCGCCAGCAGCACAGGGTATAGCAATCAGCCCCAGCATTTT	CASSTGYSNQPQHF	14	.	TRBV10-2	TRBJ1-5	.
TGTGCCAGCAGCTCCTATACCCCCTATGGTGGCTACACCTTC	CASSSYTPYGGYTF	14	.	TRBV7-2	TRBJ1-2	.
TGTGCCAGCAGTCGGGAAACCGTTTCAGGTACTGAAGCTTTCTTT	CASSRETVSGTEAFF	15	.	TRBV6-6	TRBJ1-1	.
TGCGCCAGCAGCTTGAATCAGGGGAAAGGGTACGAGCAGTACTTC	CASSLNQGKGYEQYF	15	.	TRBV5-1	TRBJ2-7	.
TGCGCCAGCAGCCAAGATCTGTTCCTCACTGAAGCTTTCTTT	CASSQDLFLTEAFF	14	.	TRBV4-1	TRBJ1-1	.
TGTGCCAGCAGTTATGGGGGCTACTACGAGCAGTACTTC	CASSYGGYYEQYF	13	.	TRBV6-5	TRBJ2-7	.
TGTGCCAGTGGGACTAGCGGGGGAAAGACCCAGTACTTC	CASGTSGGKTQYF	13	TRBD2	TRBV19	TRBJ2-5	.
TGTGCCAGCAGCTCGTCTTACGAGCAGTACTTC	CASSSSYEQYF	11	.	TRBV5-1	TRBJ2-7	.
TGCGCCAGCAGCTCCACAGTCTCAGCCACCTACGAGCAGTACTTC	CASSSTVSATYEQYF	15	.	TRBV5-1	TRBJ2-7	.
TGCAGCGTTAAACGGGGTCATCTAGCCGGGGAGCTGTTTTTT	CSVKRGHLAGELFF	14	.	TRBV29-1	TRBJ2-2	.
TGTGCCAGCAGTACTCCGGGGGGAAATCAGCCCCAGCATTTT	CASSTPGGNQPQHF	14	.	TRBV2	TRBJ1-5	.
TGTGCCAGCAGTTACTCGATAACCTCGGCTGAAGCTTTCTTT	CASSYSITSAEAFF	14	.	TRBV6-5	TRBJ1-1	.
TGTGCCAGCAGCCCTGGGACTAGCGGGGGCTATGAGCAGTTCTTC	CASSPGTSGGYEQFF	15	TRBD2	TRBV7-9	TRBJ2-1	.
TGTGCCTGGAGTGTAAGCATCAGGGCCTCTGGAAACACCATATATTTT	CAWSVSIRASGNTIYF	16	.	TRBV30	TRBJ1-3	.
TGTGCCAGCACCGTATACAACAATGAGCAGTTCTTC	CASTVYNNEQFF	12	.	TRBV27	TRBJ2-1	.
TGTGCCAGCAGTTACTCGCGCCCGGACAGGGATACGCAGTATTTT	CASSYSRPDRDTQYF	15	TRBD1	TRBV6-5	TRBJ2-3	.